This T cell receptor (beta chain) was profiled in a study of cytomegalovirus exposure and HLA in healthy donors. Whole-study results and caveats: Rarity held for most TCR sequences, but there were some public TCRs that occurred in many donors. The presence/absence work took it that sequencing depth was about the same across donors. Analysis was carried out at a later point, and it linked a missense DCLRE1C variant to TCR beta V- and J-gene trimming.

Remarks on this clone: No antigen is known for it.

It was with 60 Vbeta and 13 Jbeta primers that the PCR ran. Profiled with immunoSEQ multiplex PCR; TCRdb holds only in-frame clones, not every one. The sample contains approximately 220,000 clones, around 85% of which appear only once. The sample comprised PBMCs. This TCR was recovered from a girl aged 2 to 9 in good health and CMV-seronegative.

As DNA, the CDR3 is TGCGCCAGCAGCTATGCTCAGGGAACGCAGTATTTT. It specifies CASSYAQGTQYF. This chain links TRBV5-1 with TRBJ2-3; D may be TRBD1 (5 bases). The CDR3 covers 12 residues. The germline CDR1 and CDR2 sequences are SGHRS and YFSETQ. V was trimmed by 3 bases and J by 9 bases, leaving 11 bases between them.